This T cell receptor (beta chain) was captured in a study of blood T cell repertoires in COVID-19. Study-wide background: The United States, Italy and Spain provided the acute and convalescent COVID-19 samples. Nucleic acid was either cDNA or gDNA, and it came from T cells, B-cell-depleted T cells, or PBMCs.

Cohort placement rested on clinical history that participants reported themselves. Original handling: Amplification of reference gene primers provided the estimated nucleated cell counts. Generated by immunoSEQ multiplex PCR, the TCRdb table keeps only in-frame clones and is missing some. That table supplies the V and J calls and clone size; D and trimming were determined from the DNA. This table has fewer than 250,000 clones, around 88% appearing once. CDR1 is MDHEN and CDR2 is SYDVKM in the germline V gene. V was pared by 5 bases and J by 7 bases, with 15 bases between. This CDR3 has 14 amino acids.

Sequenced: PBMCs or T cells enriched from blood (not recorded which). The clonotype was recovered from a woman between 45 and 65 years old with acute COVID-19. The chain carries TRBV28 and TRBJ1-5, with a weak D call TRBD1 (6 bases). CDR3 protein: CASSLTGKGQPQHF. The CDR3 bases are TGTGCCAGCAGTCTAACAGGGAAGGGGCAGCCCCAGCATTTT.